The entry below describes one T cell receptor beta chain. As yet, its antigen is unknown. These data originate in a study of PD-1 blockade in classical Hodgkin lymphoma. Regarding the study as a whole: Newly diagnosed patients had baseline TCR diversity that was reportedly lower than that of healthy donors.

This CDR3 is built from 15 residues. The V gene's germline CDR1 is LNHDA and CDR2 SQIVND (reference sequence). Deletions cut 5 bases from V and 4 bases from J, with 17 bases between. The repertoire was sequenced with immunoSEQ multiplex PCR; TCRdb's copy has only in-frame clones and lacks some. The sample yields tens of thousands of clones, 76% seen once. Every patient was affected by relapse after autologous stem cell transplantation, while exposure to brentuximab vedotin was not uniform. The rearrangement uses TRBV19 and TRBJ1-2; D is perhaps TRBD1 (5 bases). This specimen was peripheral blood mononuclear cells (PBMCs), taken before the second cycle of nivolumab. The TCR sequence derives from a human donor with classical Hodgkin lymphoma. CDR3 sequence: CASSPRGGTVYGYTF. The DNA of the CDR3 is TGTGCCAGTAGTCCCCGGGGAGGGACTGTCTATGGCTACACCTTC.